The clone carrying this T cell receptor beta chain showed up just a few times. What it recognizes is unknown. Germline V CDR1 and CDR2: LGHNA, YSLEER. The trim removed 3 bases at V and 2 bases at J, leaving 9 bases unmatched. CDR3 length: 18 amino acids. This record belongs to a study of cytomegalovirus exposure and HLA in healthy donors. As for the study in general: Sequencing of about 179 million T cells in an earlier analysis found 100 million to 140 million unique TCR beta sequences. Study-level points and caveats: Cytomegalovirus-associated TCR beta chains were listed, numbering some 180. Analysis performed later showed TCR beta chains linked to HLA being more clonally expanded than equally common others. In an earlier analysis, productive rearrangement rates for most beta V segments clustered near 87% or 30%.

PCR employed 60 Vbeta and 13 Jbeta primers. Repertoires were generated with immunoSEQ multiplex PCR, while TCRdb's copy carries only in-frame clones and drops some. Here the sample spans under 200,000 clones, approximately 79% being singletons. The V gene is TRBV4-3, the J gene TRBJ2-5; TRBD2 matches at 13 bases. The sample comprised PBMCs. The clonotype was recovered from a man aged 35 to 55 in good health and CMV-seronegative. The CDR3 DNA follows: TGCGCCAGCAGCCAGGCCCGACTAGCGGGAGGACCGCAAGAGACCCAGTACTTC. Residues: CASSQARLAGGPQETQYF.